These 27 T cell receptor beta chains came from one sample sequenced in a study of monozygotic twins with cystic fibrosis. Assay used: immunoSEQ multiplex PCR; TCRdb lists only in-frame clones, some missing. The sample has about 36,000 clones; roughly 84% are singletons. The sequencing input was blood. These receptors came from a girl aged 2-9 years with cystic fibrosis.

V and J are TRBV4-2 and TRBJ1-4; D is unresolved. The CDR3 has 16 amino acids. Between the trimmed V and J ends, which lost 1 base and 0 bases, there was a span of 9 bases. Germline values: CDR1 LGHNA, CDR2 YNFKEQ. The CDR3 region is CASSQVESATNEKLFF. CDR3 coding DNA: TGTGCCAGCAGCCAAGTAGAGTCCGCAACTAATGAAAAACTGTTTTTT.

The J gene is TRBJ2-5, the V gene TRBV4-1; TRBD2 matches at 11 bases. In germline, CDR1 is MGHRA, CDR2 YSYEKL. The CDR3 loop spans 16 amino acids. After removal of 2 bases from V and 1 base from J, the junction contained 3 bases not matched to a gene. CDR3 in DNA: TGCGCCAGCAGCCAACCCCTAGCGGGGGGCCAAGAGACCCAGTACTTC. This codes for CASSQPLAGGQETQYF.

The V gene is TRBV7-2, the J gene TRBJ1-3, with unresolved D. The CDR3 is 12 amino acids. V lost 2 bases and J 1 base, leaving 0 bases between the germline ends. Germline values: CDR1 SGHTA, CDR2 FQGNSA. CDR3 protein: CASSLSGNTIYF. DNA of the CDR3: TGTGCCAGCAGCTTATCTGGAAACACCATATATTTT.

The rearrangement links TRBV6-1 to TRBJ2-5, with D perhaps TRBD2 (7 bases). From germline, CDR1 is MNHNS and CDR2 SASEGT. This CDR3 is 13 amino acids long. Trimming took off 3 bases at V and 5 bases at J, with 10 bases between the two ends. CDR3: CASSDGGRETQYF. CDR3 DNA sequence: TGTGCCAGCAGTGACGGGGGGCGGGAGACCCAGTACTTC.

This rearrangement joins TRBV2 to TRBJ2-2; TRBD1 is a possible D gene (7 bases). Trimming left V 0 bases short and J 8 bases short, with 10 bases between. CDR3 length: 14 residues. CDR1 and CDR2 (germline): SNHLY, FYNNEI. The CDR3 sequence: CASSEATGRGELFF. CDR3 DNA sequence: TGTGCCAGCAGTGAAGCGACAGGGAGGGGGGAGCTGTTTTTT.

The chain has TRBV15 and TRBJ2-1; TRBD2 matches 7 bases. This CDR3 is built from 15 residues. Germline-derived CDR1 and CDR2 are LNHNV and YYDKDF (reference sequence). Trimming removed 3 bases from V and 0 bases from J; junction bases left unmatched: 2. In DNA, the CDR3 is TGTGCCACCAGCAGGACTAGCAGCTCCTACAATGAGCAGTTCTTC. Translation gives CATSRTSSSYNEQFF.

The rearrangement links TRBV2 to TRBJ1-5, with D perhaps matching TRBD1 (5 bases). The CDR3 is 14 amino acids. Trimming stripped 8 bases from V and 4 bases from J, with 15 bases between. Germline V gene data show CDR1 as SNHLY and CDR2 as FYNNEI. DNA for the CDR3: TGTGCCAGCCGGGGACCGGGAGAGAATCAGCCCCAGCATTTT. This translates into CASRGPGENQPQHF. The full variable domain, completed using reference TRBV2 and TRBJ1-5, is EPEVTQTPSHQVTQMGQEVILRCVPISNHLYFYWYRQILGQKVEFLVSFYNNEISEKSEIFDDQFSVERPDGSNFTLKIRSTKLEDSAMYFCASRGPGENQPQHFGDGTRLSIL.

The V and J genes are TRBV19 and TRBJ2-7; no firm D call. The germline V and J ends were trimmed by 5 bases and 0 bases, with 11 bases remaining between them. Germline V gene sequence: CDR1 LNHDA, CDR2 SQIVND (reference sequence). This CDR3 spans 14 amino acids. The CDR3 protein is CASSVGSYSYEQYF. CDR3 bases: TGTGCCAGTAGTGTTGGGTCTTACTCCTACGAGCAGTACTTC.

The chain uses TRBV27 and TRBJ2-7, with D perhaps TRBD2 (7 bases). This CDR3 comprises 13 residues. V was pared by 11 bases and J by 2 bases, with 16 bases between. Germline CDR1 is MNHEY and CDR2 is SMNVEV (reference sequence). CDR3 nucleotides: TGTGCCGCGGGGAGGGGGACCCCCTACGAGCAGTACTTC. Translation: CAAGRGTPYEQYF.

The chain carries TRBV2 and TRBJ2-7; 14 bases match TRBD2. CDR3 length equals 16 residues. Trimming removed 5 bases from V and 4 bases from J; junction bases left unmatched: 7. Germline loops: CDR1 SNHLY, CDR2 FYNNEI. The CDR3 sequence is CASSSGLAGGWYEQYF. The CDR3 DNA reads TGTGCCAGCAGTAGTGGACTAGCGGGGGGTTGGTACGAGCAGTACTTC.

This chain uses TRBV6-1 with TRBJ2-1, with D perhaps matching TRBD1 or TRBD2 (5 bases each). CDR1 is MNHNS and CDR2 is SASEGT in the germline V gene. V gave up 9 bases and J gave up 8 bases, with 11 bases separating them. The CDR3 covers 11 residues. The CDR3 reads CARGEGYEQFF. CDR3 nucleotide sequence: TGTGCCAGGGGGGAAGGGTATGAGCAGTTCTTC.

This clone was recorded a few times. The CDR3 DNA reads as TGTGCCAGTGGGGGGGCAGCCAATCAGCCCCAGCATTTT. Protein sequence: CASGGAANQPQHF. The rearrangement joins TRBV2 to TRBJ1-5; TRBD1 might be the D (6 bases). CDR1 is SNHLY and CDR2 is FYNNEI in the germline V gene. This CDR3 has 13 amino acids. V shed 9 bases and J shed 3 bases, with 12 bases lying between them.

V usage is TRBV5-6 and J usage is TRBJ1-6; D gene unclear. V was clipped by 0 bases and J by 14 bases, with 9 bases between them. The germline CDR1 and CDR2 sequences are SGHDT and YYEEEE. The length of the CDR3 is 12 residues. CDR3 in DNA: TGTGCCAGCAGCTTGGGGGCCGGTGCCCTCCACTTT. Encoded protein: CASSLGAGALHF.

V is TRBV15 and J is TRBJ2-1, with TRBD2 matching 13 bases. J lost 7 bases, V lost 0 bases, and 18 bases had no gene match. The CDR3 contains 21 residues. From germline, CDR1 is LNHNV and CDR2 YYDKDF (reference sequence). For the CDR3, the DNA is TGTGCCACCAGCAGAGATACTGGGTTTGGTCGACTAGCGGGGGGATATAATGAGCAGTTCTTC. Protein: CATSRDTGFGRLAGGYNEQFF.

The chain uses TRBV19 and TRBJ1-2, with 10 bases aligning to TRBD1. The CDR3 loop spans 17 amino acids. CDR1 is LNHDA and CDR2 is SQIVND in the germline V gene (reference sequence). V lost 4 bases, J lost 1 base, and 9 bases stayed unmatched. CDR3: CASSTLSTGGFNYGYTF. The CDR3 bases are TGTGCCAGTAGTACCCTTTCGACAGGGGGCTTTAACTATGGCTACACCTTC.

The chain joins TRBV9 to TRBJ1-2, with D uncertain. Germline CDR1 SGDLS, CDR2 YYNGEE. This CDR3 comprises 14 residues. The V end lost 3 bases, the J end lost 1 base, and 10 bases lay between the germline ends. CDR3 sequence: CASSAPRGNYGYTF. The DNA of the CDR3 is TGTGCCAGCAGCGCCCCCCGGGGTAACTATGGCTACACCTTC.

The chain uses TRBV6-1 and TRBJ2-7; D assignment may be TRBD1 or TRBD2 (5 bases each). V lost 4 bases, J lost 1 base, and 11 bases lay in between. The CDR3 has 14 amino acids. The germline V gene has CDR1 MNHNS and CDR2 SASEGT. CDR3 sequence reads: CASSAAGGSYEQYF. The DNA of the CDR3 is TGTGCCAGCAGTGCTGCTGGGGGTTCCTACGAGCAGTACTTC.

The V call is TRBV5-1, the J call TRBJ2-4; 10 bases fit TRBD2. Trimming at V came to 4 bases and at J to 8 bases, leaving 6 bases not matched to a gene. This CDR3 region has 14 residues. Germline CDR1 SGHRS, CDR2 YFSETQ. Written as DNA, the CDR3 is TGCGCCAGCAGCCCCAAGCGGGGGGGCGACATTCAGTACTTC. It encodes CASSPKRGGDIQYF.

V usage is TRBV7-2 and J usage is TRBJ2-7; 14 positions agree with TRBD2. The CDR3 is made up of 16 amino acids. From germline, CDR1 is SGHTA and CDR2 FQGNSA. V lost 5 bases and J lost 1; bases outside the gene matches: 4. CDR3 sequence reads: CASSKGLAGESYEQYF. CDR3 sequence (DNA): TGTGCCAGCAGCAAGGGACTAGCGGGGGAATCCTACGAGCAGTACTTC.

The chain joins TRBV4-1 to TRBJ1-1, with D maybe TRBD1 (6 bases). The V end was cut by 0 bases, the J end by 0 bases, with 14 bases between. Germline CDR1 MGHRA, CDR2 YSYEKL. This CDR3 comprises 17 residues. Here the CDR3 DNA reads TGCGCCAGCAGCCAAGACAGAACAGGGAGCATGAACACTGAAGCTTTCTTT. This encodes CASSQDRTGSMNTEAFF.

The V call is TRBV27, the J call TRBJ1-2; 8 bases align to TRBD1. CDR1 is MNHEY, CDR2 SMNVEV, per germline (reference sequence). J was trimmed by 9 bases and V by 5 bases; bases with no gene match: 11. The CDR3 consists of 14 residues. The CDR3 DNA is TGTGCCAGCAGTCGACAGGGGTTGAATCGGTGCTACACCTTC. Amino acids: CASSRQGLNRCYTF.

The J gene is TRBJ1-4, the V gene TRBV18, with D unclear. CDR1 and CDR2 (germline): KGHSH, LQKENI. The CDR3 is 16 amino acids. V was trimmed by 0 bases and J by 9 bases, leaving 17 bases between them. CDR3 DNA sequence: TGTGCCAGCTCACCACCGGGCAAAGGAGACGAAAAAAAACTGTTTTTT. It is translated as CASSPPGKGDEKKLFF.

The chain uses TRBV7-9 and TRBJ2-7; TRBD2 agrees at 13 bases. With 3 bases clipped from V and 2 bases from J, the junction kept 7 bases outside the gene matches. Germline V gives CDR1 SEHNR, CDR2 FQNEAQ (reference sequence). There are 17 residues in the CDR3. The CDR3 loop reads CASSFIPGLAGPYEQYF. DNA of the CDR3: TGTGCCAGCAGCTTCATCCCGGGACTAGCGGGGCCCTACGAGCAGTACTTC.

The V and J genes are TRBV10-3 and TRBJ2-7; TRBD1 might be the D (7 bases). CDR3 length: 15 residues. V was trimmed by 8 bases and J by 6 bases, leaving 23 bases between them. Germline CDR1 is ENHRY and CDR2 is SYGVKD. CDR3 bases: TGTGCCATCGGGGGGAAAAACAGGGGAGTGCGCGAGCAGTACTTC. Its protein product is CAIGGKNRGVREQYF.

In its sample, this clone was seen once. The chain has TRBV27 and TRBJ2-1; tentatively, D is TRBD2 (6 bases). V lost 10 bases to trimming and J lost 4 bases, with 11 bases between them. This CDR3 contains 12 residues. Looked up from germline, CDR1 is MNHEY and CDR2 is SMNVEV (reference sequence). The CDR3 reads CATRRGYNEQFF. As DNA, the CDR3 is TGTGCCACTAGACGGGGGTACAATGAGCAGTTCTTC.

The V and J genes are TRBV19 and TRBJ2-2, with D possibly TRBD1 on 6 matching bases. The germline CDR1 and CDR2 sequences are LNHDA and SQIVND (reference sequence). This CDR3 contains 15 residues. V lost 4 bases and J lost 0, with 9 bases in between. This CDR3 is CASSNRAPNTGELFF. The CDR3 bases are TGTGCCAGTAGTAACAGGGCCCCGAACACCGGGGAGCTGTTTTTT.

This chain's CDR3 is CAWSVPPVEAFF. Written as DNA, the CDR3 is TGTGCCTGGAGTGTACCCCCCGTTGAAGCTTTCTTT. The V and J genes are TRBV30 and TRBJ1-1; D gene uncertain. Trimming cost V 0 bases and J 7 bases, with 9 bases left between them. The CDR3 loop spans 12 amino acids. Germline V gene sequence: CDR1 GTSNPN, CDR2 SVGIG (reference sequence). Combining the CDR3 with reference TRBV30 and TRBJ1-1 gives the whole variable domain SQTIHQWPATLVQPVGSPLSLECTVEGTSNPNLYWYRQAAGRGLQLLFYSVGIGQISSEVPQNLSASRPQDRQFILSSKKLLLSDSGFYLCAWSVPPVEAFFGQGTRLTVV.